A single TCR beta chain is shown here with its context. Treatment defined: about 20 received Ad26.COV2.S at low or high dose, single or two shots; 5 received placebo; per-sample allocation not given. Repertoires come from day 63 after the first vaccine or placebo injection. An 18-55-year-old adult in Boston served as donor. V gave up 3 bases and J gave up 5 bases, with 9 bases separating them. The CDR3 loop spans 12 amino acids. CDR1 is SGHDT, CDR2 YYEEEE, per germline. This sample was included in a study of Ad26.COV2.S vaccination and SARS-CoV-2 variants. The overall study: Ad26.COV2.S given intramuscularly, once or twice 56 days apart.

Assay: immunoSEQ multiplex PCR; the TCRdb copy retains only in-frame clones and omits some. The table records 350,000 to 500,000 clones, roughly 90% of them present only once. This clonotype was sampled from a person between 18 and 65 years old who received the Ad26.COV2.S COVID-19 vaccine or a placebo. V is TRBV5-6 and J is TRBJ2-7; TRBD1 is a possible D gene (6 bases). The material sequenced was peripheral blood, taken in a trial of Ad26.COV2.S vaccine versus placebo. The CDR3 nucleotides read TGTGCCAGCAGCTCACAGGGAAACGAGCAGTACTTC. Encoded protein: CASSSQGNEQYF.